This entry concerns a single T cell receptor (beta chain). The sample originates from a study of blood T cell repertoires in COVID-19. What the recovered Cohort 3 donors had was two negative PCRs, clearance, or symptom resolution. The CDR3 is made up of 13 amino acids. V lost 5 bases, J lost 15 bases, and 12 bases stayed unmatched. Germline V gene sequence: CDR1 MNHEY, CDR2 SMNVEV (reference sequence). In the original analysis: Amplification with reference gene primers provided the estimates of nucleated cell counts. The repertoire was sequenced with immunoSEQ multiplex PCR; TCRdb's copy has only in-frame clones and lacks some. The D gene and trimming were derived from the DNA, and the V and J assignments and clone size from that table. The table records 300,000 to 350,000 clones, 80% to 90% of them present only once.

The TCR originated in a young man who had recovered from COVID-19. Sequencing used PBMCs or T cells enriched from blood (not recorded which). This chain joins TRBV27 and TRBJ2-1; 8 bases are a match to TRBD1. CDR3 coding DNA: TGTGCCAGCAGTGACGGACAGGGTAGTAGTCGGTTCTTC. Protein: CASSDGQGSSRFF.